This T cell receptor (beta chain) came from a study of CXCR3-negative and CXCR3-positive naive CD8 T cells. Findings of the study overall: For memory CD8+ cells diversity was much lower, but both naive subsets had comparably high diversity. CXCR3-positive naive cells had TRB CDR3s that were more hydrophobic than CXCR3-negative naive cells had. Unlike memory cells, which differed, naive CXCR3-negative and CXCR3-positive cells had similar TRBV-TRBJ usage.

Each TRB cDNA library was prepared by 5' RACE (with UMI labels). Each CDR3 protein gets one entry in TCRdb, which reprocessed the 5' RACE reads and gives no DNA. Recorded for this sample: over 70,000 distinct CDR3 sequences. CD45RO-CCR7+CD27+CD95- marked naive CD8+ T cells. Of note for this clonotype: No antigen is known for it.

The sequence was obtained from a human donor in good health. Some clones in this sample may be carry-over from other donors' samples. The sample comprised naive CXCR3+ CD8+ T cells from blood. Subset: CD45RO-CCR7+CD27+CD95- naive CD8+ T cells expressing CXCR3 (TNR3+).

The CDR3 here is CASSKDSTTNEKLFF. The chain uses TRBV12-3 or TRBV12-4 and TRBJ1-4; lacking DNA, the TRBD1 call made by TCRdb goes unchecked. The length of the CDR3 is 15 residues.